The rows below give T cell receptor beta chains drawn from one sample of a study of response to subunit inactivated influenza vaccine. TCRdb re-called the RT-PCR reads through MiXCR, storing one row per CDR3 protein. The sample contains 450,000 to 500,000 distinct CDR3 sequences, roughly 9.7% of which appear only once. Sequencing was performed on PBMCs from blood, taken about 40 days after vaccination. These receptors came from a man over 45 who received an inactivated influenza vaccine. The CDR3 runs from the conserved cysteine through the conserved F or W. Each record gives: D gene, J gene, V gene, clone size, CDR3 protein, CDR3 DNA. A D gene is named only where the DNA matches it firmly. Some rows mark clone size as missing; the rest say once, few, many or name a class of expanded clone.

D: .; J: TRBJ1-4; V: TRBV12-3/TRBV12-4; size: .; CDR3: CARKTGLNEKLFF; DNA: TGTGCCAGAAAAACGGGGCTTAATGAAAAACTGTTTTTT
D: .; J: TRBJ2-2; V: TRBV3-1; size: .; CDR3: CASSQSGNTGELFF; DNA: TGTGCCAGCAGCCAATCAGGGAACACCGGGGAGCTGTTTTTT
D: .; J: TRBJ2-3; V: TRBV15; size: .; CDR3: CATSSQVGSDTQYF; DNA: TGTGCCACCAGCAGTCAAGTAGGTTCAGATACGCAGTATTTT
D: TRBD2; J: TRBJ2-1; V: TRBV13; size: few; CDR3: CASSHRRQRTSGRRNEQFF; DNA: TGTGCCAGCAGCCATCGGAGGCAACGGACTAGCGGGAGGAGGAATGAGCAGTTCTTC
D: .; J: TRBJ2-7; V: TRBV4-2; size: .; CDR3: CASSQGDTSYEQYF; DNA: TGTGCCAGCAGCCAAGGGGACACAAGTTACGAGCAGTACTTC
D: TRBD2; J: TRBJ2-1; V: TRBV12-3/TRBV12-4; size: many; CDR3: CASSSLARSYNEQFF; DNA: TGTGCCAGCAGTTCACTAGCGCGTAGCTACAATGAGCAGTTCTTC
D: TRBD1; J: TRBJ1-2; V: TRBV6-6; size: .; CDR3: CASRTDRAYGYTF; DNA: TGTGCCAGCAGAACCGACAGGGCCTATGGCTACACCTTC
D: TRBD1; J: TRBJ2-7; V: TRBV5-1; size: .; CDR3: CASSSLGTGTSYEQYF; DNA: TGCGCCAGCAGCTCGCTCGGGACAGGGACCTCCTACGAGCAGTACTTC
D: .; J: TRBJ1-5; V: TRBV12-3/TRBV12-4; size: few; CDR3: CASSDRRISNQPQHF; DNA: TGTGCCAGCAGTGACCGACGGATAAGCAATCAGCCCCAGCATTTT
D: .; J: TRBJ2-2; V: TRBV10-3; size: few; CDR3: CAIKPRIGAPNTGELFF; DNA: TGTGCCATCAAACCCCGCATAGGGGCTCCGAACACCGGGGAGCTGTTTTTT
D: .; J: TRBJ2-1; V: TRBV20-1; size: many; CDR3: CSARRVRNEQFF; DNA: TGCAGTGCTCGTCGGGTCCGCAATGAGCAGTTCTTC
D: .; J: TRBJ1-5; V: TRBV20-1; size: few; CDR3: CSARQPNQPQHF; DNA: TGCAGTGCTAGACAGCCCAATCAGCCCCAGCATTTT
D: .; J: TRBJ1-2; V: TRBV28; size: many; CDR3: CASSAGYGYTF; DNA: TGTGCCAGCAGTGCAGGCTATGGCTACACCTTC
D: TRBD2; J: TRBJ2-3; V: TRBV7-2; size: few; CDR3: CASRRLAGGIDTQYF; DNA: TGTGCCAGCAGAAGACTAGCGGGAGGGATCGATACGCAGTATTTT
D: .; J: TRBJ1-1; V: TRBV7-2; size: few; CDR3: CASSLGWSEAFF; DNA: TGTGCCAGCAGCTTAGGATGGAGTGAAGCTTTCTTT
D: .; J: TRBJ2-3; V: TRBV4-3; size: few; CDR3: CASSQDQGFSTDTQYF; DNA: TGCGCCAGCAGCCAAGATCAGGGATTTAGCACAGATACGCAGTATTTT
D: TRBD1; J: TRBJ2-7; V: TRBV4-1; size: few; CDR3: CASSQDPGQGAREQYF; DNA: TGCGCCAGCAGCCAGGATCCGGGACAGGGGGCGAGGGAGCAGTACTTC
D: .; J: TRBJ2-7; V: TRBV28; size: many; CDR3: CASSLLSYEQYF; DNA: TGTGCCAGCAGCCTTCTTTCCTACGAGCAGTACTTC
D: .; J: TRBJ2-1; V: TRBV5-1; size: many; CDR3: CASSLYHEQFF; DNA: TGCGCCAGCAGCTTGTACCATGAGCAGTTCTTC
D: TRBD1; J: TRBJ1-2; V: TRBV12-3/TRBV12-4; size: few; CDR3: CASSFSAAGQGHGYTF; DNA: TGTGCCAGCAGTTTTTCGGCTGCGGGACAGGGTCATGGCTACACCTTC
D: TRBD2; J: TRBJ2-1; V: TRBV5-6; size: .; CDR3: CASSKTSGDEQFF; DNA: TGTGCCAGCAGCAAGACTAGCGGGGATGAGCAGTTCTTC
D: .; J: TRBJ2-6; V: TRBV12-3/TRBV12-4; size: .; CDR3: CASSWSSGANVLTF; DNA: TGTGCCAGCAGTTGGTCCTCTGGGGCCAACGTCCTGACTTTC
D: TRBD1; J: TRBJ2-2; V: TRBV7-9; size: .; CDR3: CASSPTTGGHTGELFF; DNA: TGTGCCAGCAGCCCAACGACAGGGGGGCACACCGGGGAGCTGTTTTTT
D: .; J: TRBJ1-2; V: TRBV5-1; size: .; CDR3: CATSGSTTGYGYTF; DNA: TGCGCCACCTCAGGATCTACAACGGGCTATGGCTACACCTTC
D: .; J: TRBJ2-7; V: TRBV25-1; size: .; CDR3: CASSPGFRYEQYF; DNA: TGTGCCAGCAGCCCCGGCTTTAGGTACGAGCAGTACTTC
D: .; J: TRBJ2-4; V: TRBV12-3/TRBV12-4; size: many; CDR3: CASSLVGVMSIQYF; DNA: TGTGCCAGCAGTTTAGTGGGAGTCATGAGCATTCAGTACTTC
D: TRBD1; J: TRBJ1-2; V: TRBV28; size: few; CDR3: CASSLLRTGYGYTF; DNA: TGTGCCAGCAGTTTACTCCGGACAGGCTATGGCTACACCTTC
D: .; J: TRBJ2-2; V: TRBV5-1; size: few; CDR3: CASSVTTANTGELFF; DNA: TGCGCCAGCAGCGTTACGACGGCGAACACCGGGGAGCTGTTTTTT
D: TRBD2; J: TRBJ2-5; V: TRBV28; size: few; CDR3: CASSSSAGGLETQYF; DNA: TGTGCCAGCAGTTCCTCAGCGGGAGGCCTAGAGACCCAGTACTTC
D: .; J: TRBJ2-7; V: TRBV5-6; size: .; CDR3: CASSLGHLYDQYF; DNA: TGTGCCAGCAGCTTGGGTCACCTCTACGACCAGTACTTC
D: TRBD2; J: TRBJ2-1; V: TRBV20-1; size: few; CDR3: CSARDITSGNNEQFF; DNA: TGCAGTGCTAGAGATATTACTAGCGGGAACAATGAGCAGTTCTTC
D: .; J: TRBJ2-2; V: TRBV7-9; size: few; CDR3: CASSLAVAANTGELFF; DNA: TGTGCCAGCAGCTTAGCCGTGGCAGCGAACACCGGGGAGCTGTTTTTT
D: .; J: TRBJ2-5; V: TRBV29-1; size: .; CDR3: CSVNRGWGETQYF; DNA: TGCAGCGTGAATCGAGGGTGGGGAGAGACCCAGTACTTC
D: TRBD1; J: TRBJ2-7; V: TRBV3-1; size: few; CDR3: CASGQGSYEQYF; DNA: TGTGCCAGTGGACAGGGCTCCTACGAGCAGTACTTC
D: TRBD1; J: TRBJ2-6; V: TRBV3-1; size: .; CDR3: CASSRNPGQSSGANVLTF; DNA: TGTGCCAGCAGCCGAAATCCGGGACAGAGCTCTGGGGCCAACGTCCTGACTTTC
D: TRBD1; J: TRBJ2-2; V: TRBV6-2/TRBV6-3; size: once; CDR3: CASSYSRTGVSGELFF; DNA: TGTGCCAGCAGTTACTCCAGGACAGGGGTTTCCGGGGAGCTGTTTTTT
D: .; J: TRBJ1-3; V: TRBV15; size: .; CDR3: CATSRGDSSGNTIYF; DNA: TGTGCCACCAGCAGAGGAGACAGCTCTGGAAACACCATATATTTT
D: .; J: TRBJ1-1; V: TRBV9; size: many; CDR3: CASSPVGGGTEAFF; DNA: TGTGCCAGCAGCCCCGTTGGGGGAGGGACTGAAGCTTTCTTT
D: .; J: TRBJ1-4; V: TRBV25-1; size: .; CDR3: CASSSDYEKLFF; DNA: TGTGCCAGCAGCTCTGACTACGAAAAACTGTTTTTT
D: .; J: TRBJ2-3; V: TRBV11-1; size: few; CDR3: CASSRDSDTQYF; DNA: TGTGCCAGCAGCCGAGACAGTGATACGCAGTATTTT
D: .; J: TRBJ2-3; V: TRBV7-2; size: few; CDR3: CASSRRDETSTDTQYF; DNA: TGTGCCAGCAGCAGAAGGGACGAAACTAGCACAGATACGCAGTATTTT
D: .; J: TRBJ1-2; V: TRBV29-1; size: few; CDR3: CSVNFGTANYGYTF; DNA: TGCAGCGTTAATTTTGGGACGGCTAACTATGGCTACACCTTC
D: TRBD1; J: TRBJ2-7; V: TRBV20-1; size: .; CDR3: CSARTGGAYEQYF; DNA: TGCAGTGCTCGGACAGGGGGCGCCTACGAGCAGTACTTC
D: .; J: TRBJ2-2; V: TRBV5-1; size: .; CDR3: CASSTGPTGELFF; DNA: TGCGCCAGCAGCACCGGACCGACCGGGGAGCTGTTTTTT
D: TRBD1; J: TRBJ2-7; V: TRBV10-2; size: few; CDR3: CASTLGQGKIYEQYF; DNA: TGCGCCAGCACCCTAGGACAGGGAAAAATTTACGAGCAGTACTTC
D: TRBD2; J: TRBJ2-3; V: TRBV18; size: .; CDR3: CASSPPTSADRQYF; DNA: TGTGCCAGCTCACCACCGACTAGCGCCGACCGGCAGTATTTT
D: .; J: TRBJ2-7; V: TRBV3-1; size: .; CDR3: CASSQTSKTDRDSYEQYF; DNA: TGTGCCAGCAGCCAAACTAGTAAGACGGACCGGGATTCCTACGAGCAGTACTTC
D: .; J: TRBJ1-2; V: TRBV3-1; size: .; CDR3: CASSQLGHYGYTF; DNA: TGTGCCAGCAGCCAACTAGGGCACTATGGCTACACCTTC
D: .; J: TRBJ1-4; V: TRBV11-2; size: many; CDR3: CASSVHRNEKLFF; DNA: TGTGCCAGCAGCGTCCACAGAAATGAAAAACTGTTTTTT
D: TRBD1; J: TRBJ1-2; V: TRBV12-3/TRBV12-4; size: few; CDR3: CASSPWTGGDGYTF; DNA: TGTGCCAGCAGTCCGTGGACAGGGGGCGATGGCTACACCTTC
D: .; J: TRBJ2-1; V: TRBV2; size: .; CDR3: CASRAPSSYNEQFF; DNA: TGTGCCAGCAGGGCCCCCAGCTCCTACAATGAGCAGTTCTTC
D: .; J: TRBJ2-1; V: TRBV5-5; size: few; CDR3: CASRLSGAHEQFF; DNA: TGTGCCAGCAGACTCTCTGGGGCGCATGAGCAGTTCTTC
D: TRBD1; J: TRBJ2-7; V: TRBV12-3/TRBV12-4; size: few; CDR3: CASRKGQGAHEQYF; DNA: TGTGCCAGCAGAAAGGGACAGGGGGCGCACGAGCAGTACTTC
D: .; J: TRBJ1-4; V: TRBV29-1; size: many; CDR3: CSVGEGISEKLFF; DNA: TGCAGCGTTGGGGAGGGGATTTCTGAAAAACTGTTTTTT